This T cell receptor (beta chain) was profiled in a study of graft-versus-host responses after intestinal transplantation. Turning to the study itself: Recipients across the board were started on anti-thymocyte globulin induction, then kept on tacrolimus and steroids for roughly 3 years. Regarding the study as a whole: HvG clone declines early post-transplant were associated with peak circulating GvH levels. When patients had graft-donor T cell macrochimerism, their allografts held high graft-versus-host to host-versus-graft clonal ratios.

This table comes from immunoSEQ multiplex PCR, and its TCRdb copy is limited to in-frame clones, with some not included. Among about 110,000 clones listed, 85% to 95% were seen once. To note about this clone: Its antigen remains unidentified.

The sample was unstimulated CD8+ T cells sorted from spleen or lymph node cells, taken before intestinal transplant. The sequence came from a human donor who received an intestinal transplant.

CDR3 in DNA: TGTGCCAGCAGCTTATCTCAGCGGCGACGAGTCTACAATGAGCAGTTCTTC. This sequence encodes CASSLSQRRRVYNEQFF. The rearrangement links TRBV11-2 to TRBJ2-1; TRBD2 might be the D (5 bases). The CDR3 extends over 17 amino acids. Trimming stripped 2 bases from V and 3 bases from J, with 17 bases between. Germline CDR1 reads SGHAT; CDR2 reads FQNNGV.